This TCR beta chain is drawn from a study of blood T cells in healthy people across ages. Then a second PCR, running roughly 7 to 11 cycles, was carried out with a sample-barcoded 5' primer and a J-beta primer mix. One entry per CDR3 protein, called by TCRdb with MiXCR from the 5' RACE reads. The sample includes fewer than 2 million distinct CDR3 sequences, 35% to 50% of them seen just once. Trimming cost V 5 bases and J 9 bases; bases outside gene matches: 14. Germline V gene lookup returns CDR1 SQVTM and CDR2 ANQGSEA. This CDR3 contains 14 residues. Sequencing was carried out using blood. The sequence was obtained from a human donor in good health. The rearrangement joins TRBV29-1 to TRBJ2-5; 8 bases match TRBD2. DNA of the CDR3: TGCAGCGTTCGGGTTGCGGGAGGCAGTGTGGCCCAGTACTTC. It codes for CSVRVAGGSVAQYF.